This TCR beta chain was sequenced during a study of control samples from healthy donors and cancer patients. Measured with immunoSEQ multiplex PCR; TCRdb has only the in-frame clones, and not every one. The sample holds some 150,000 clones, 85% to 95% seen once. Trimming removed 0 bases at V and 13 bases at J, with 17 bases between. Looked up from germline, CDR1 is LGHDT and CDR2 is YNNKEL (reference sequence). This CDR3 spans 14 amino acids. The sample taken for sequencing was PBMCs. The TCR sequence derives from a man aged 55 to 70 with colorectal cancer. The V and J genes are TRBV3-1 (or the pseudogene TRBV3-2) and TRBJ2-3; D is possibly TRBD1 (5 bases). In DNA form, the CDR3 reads TGTGCCAGCAGCCAAGATGGGGCCCAAGTTCGGAAGTATTTT. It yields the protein CASSQDGAQVRKYF.